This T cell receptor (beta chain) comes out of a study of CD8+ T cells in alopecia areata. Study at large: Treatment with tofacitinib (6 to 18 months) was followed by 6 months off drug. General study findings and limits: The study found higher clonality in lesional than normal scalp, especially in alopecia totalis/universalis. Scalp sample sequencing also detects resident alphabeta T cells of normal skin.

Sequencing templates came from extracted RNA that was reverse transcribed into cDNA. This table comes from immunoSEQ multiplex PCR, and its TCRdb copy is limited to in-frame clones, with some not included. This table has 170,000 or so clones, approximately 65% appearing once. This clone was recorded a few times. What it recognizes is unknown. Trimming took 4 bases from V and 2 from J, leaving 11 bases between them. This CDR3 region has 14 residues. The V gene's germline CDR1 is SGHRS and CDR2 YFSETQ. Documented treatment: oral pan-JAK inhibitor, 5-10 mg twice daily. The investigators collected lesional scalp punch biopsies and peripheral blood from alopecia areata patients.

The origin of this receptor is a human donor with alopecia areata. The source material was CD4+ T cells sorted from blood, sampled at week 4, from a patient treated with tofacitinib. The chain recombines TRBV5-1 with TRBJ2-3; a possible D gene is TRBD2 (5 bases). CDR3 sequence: CASSPEAVTDTQYF. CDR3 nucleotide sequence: TGCGCCAGCAGCCCGGAGGCGGTCACAGATACGCAGTATTTT.